A selection of T cell receptor beta chains follows, all from one sample in a study of cytomegalovirus exposure and HLA in healthy donors. Profiled with immunoSEQ multiplex PCR; TCRdb holds only in-frame clones, not every one. Of fewer than 150,000 clones in the sample, about three quarters were seen once. The sequencing sample was made of PBMCs. The receptors derive from a man younger than 30 in good health and CMV-seronegative. The CDR3 runs from the conserved cysteine through the conserved F or W. Each record gives: V gene, CDR3 length, clone size, J gene, D gene, CDR3 DNA, CDR3 protein. A D gene is named only where the DNA matches it firmly. The listing skips clone size in some rows; elsewhere it reads once, few, many or a size class.

TRBV9	17	few	TRBJ2-5	TRBD2	TGTGCCAGCAGCTCTAGCGGGGGGCCGATGCTCCAAGAGACCCAGTACTTC	CASSSSGGPMLQETQYF
TRBV9	14	once	TRBJ1-3	NA	TGTGCCAGCAGCCAGGGCGGCGGTGGAAACACCATATATTTT	CASSQGGGGNTIYF
TRBV9	18	NA	TRBJ2-1	NA	TGTGCCAGCAGCGTATACGGAACTCCCGCCGGGTCCTACAATGAGCAGTTCTTC	CASSVYGTPAGSYNEQFF
TRBV11-2	15	NA	TRBJ1-2	TRBD1	TGTGCCAGCAGCTGGAGGACAGGGGGAAACTATGGCTACACCTTC	CASSWRTGGNYGYTF
TRBV5-1	15	NA	TRBJ2-2	NA	TGCGCCAGCAGCTTGGACAGGCCGAACACCGGGGAGCTGTTTTTT	CASSLDRPNTGELFF
TRBV5-6	14	NA	TRBJ1-2	TRBD1	TGTGCCAGCAGCTGGACAGGGGTTAACTATGGCTACACCTTC	CASSWTGVNYGYTF
TRBV5-6	15	NA	TRBJ1-5	NA	TGTGCCAGCAGCTTGACACAGTACAGCAATCAGCCCCAGCATTTT	CASSLTQYSNQPQHF
TRBV2	16	NA	TRBJ2-2	NA	TGTGCCAGCAGTCTTTTTCCGGGTGAGGTCACCGGGGAGCTGTTTTTT	CASSLFPGEVTGELFF
TRBV6-4	13	NA	TRBJ2-5	NA	TGTGCCAGCAGTGAAGCTATCGGGGAGACCCAGTACTTC	CASSEAIGETQYF
TRBV19	14	NA	TRBJ2-7	TRBD2	TGTGCTAGTAGCGGGAGGGCCTCCGGCTACGAGCAGTACTTC	CASSGRASGYEQYF
TRBV25-1	15	NA	TRBJ2-3	TRBD2	TGTGCCAGCAGTGAAGGGGGACTAATGGCAGATACGCAGTATTTT	CASSEGGLMADTQYF
TRBV23-1	11	once	TRBJ1-1	NA	TGCGCCAGCAGCCCCGACAGGGAAGCTTTCTTT	CASSPDREAFF
TRBV2	15	NA	TRBJ1-5	TRBD1	TGTGCCAGCAGTGAAGGACAGGGCAGCAATCAGCCCCAGCATTTT	CASSEGQGSNQPQHF
TRBV5-6	16	few	TRBJ2-7	TRBD2	TGTGCCAGCAGCTCTGGGATTACGGGAGGCATGGACGAGCAGTACTTC	CASSSGITGGMDEQYF
TRBV13	13	NA	TRBJ2-7	NA	TGTGCCAGCAGCTCCCGGCGGGCCTACGAGCAGTACTTC	CASSSRRAYEQYF
TRBV10-1	14	NA	TRBJ1-1	NA	TGCGCCAGCAGTGAATCGATGAGTAAGACTGAAGCTTTCTTT	CASSESMSKTEAFF
TRBV28	13	NA	TRBJ1-5	NA	TGTGCCAGCAGTCCAAATAGCAATCAGCCCCAGCATTTT	CASSPNSNQPQHF
TRBV11-2	15	NA	TRBJ1-2	NA	TGTGCCAGCAGCTTAGAAGTCGGGACTAACTATGGCTACACCTTC	CASSLEVGTNYGYTF
TRBV27	13	NA	TRBJ2-5	NA	TGTGCCAGCAGTTTATTGGAGGAAGAGACCCAGTACTTC	CASSLLEEETQYF
TRBV14	14	NA	TRBJ2-2	NA	TGTGCCAGCAGCCAGACTGGACTAACCGGGGAGCTGTTTTTT	CASSQTGLTGELFF
TRBV27	14	NA	TRBJ1-5	TRBD1	TGTGCCAGCAGTCGAACAGGGGACAATCAGCCCCAGCATTTT	CASSRTGDNQPQHF
TRBV28	14	NA	TRBJ1-4	TRBD1	TGTGCCAGCACCACCTGGGACAGTAATGAAAAACTGTTTTTT	CASTTWDSNEKLFF
TRBV9	14	NA	TRBJ1-5	TRBD1	TGTGCCAGCAGCTTGGACAGGTCGAGTCAGCCCCAGCATTTT	CASSLDRSSQPQHF
TRBV7-9	15	NA	TRBJ2-5	NA	TGTGCCAGCAGCTTAGCGTTGGGGGGTCAAGAGACCCAGTACTTC	CASSLALGGQETQYF
TRBV6-5	15	NA	TRBJ1-5	NA	TGTGCCAGCAAGGCAGGGTTGCTTTGGTATCAGCCCCAGCATTTT	CASKAGLLWYQPQHF
TRBV10-1	13	NA	TRBJ2-1	NA	TGCGCCAGCAGTGTTACAGAGTCGAATGAGCAGTTCTTC	CASSVTESNEQFF
TRBV30	14	NA	TRBJ2-7	TRBD1	TGTGCCTGTCTGACAGACAGGGACGTCTACGAGCAGTACTTC	CACLTDRDVYEQYF
TRBV29-1	13	NA	TRBJ2-7	NA	TGCAGCGTTGAAATGGAAACCCGGCGGGAGCAGTACTTC	CSVEMETRREQYF
TRBV4-1	16	NA	TRBJ1-2	NA	TGCGCCAGCAGCCTTCAACAGGGTATGATCAACTATGGCTACACCTTC	CASSLQQGMINYGYTF
TRBV7-3	13	NA	TRBJ1-2	TRBD1	TGTGCCAGTGGTGAGGGGGCGTTGGATGGCTACACCTTC	CASGEGALDGYTF
TRBV19	14	NA	TRBJ2-1	NA	TGTGCCAGTAGGGGGCTGGACTCCTACAATGAGCAGTTCTTC	CASRGLDSYNEQFF
TRBV7-2	14	once	TRBJ2-3	TRBD2	TGTGCCAGCAGCTTAGCGGGAGGGATGGATACGCAGTATTTT	CASSLAGGMDTQYF
TRBV10-3	14	NA	TRBJ1-2	NA	TGTGCCATCAGTGAGTCTGTCCAAGGGGATGGCTACACCTTC	CAISESVQGDGYTF
TRBV30	14	once	TRBJ1-4	NA	TGTGCCTGGAGTGTAAAGGGAGGCGGGGAAAACCTGTTTTTT	CAWSVKGGGENLFF
TRBV2	14	NA	TRBJ1-1	TRBD1	TGTGCCAGCAGAGGGGGGACAGGGGCGACTGAAGCTTTCTTT	CASRGGTGATEAFF